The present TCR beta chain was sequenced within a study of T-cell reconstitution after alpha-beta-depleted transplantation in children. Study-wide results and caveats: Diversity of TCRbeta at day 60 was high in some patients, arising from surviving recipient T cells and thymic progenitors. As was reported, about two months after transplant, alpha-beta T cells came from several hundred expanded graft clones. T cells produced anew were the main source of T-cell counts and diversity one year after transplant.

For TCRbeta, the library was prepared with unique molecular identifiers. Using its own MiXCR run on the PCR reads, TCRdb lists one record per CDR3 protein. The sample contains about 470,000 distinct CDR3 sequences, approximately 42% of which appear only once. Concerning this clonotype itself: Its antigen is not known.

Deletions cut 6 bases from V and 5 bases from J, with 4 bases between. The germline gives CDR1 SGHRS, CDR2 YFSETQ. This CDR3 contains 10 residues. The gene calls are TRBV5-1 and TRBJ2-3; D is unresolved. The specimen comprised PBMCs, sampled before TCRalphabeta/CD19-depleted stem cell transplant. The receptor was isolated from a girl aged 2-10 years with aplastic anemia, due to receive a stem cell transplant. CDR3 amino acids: CASIQDTQYF. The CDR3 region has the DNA TGCGCCAGCATTCAAGATACGCAGTATTTT.